A selection of T cell receptor beta chains follows, all from one sample in a study of blood T cell repertoires in COVID-19. Repertoires were generated with immunoSEQ multiplex PCR, while TCRdb's copy carries only in-frame clones and drops some. Of about 230,000 clones in the sample, 85% to 90% were seen once. The sequenced material came from peripheral blood. Receptor source: a man aged 45-65 years with COVID-19, enrolled during active disease. CDR3s include the opening cysteine and the closing phenylalanine or tryptophan. Each record gives: D gene, clone size, CDR3 length, J gene, V gene, CDR3 protein, CDR3 DNA. A D gene is named only where the DNA matches it firmly. Rows give clone size only sometimes, using once, few, many, or a class for an expanded clone.

>NA|NA|10|TRBJ2-5|TRBV28
CAVGPETQYF
TGTGCCGTCGGTCCCGAGACCCAGTACTTC
>TRBD2|NA|14|TRBJ2-5|TRBV18
CASSPTSGSETQYF
TGTGCCAGCTCACCAACTAGCGGGAGTGAGACCCAGTACTTC
>TRBD1|NA|15|TRBJ2-5|TRBV20-1
CSASPGQGAQETQYF
TGCAGTGCTAGTCCCGGACAGGGGGCACAAGAGACCCAGTACTTC
>NA|NA|14|TRBJ2-7|TRBV27
CASSVSRGFHEQYF
TGTGCCAGCAGCGTCTCGCGAGGTTTCCACGAGCAGTACTTC
>NA|NA|13|TRBJ1-2|TRBV5-1
CASSSTALYGYTF
TGCGCCAGCAGCTCGACAGCCCTCTATGGCTACACCTTC
>NA|NA|15|TRBJ2-7|TRBV7-2
CASSPLPGHSYEQYF
TGTGCCAGCAGCCCACTCCCGGGACACTCCTACGAGCAGTACTTC
>NA|NA|15|TRBJ1-1|TRBV24-1
CATSDSRRSNTEAFF
TGTGCCACCAGTGATTCTAGACGTTCGAACACTGAAGCTTTCTTT
>NA|NA|13|TRBJ2-3|TRBV27
CASRLAGTDTQYF
TGTGCCAGCAGGCTAGCTGGGACAGATACGCAGTATTTT
>NA|NA|15|TRBJ2-1|TRBV6-5
CASSPAHLRSNEQFF
TGTGCCAGCAGTCCCGCACACCTTCGCTCCAATGAGCAGTTCTTC
>TRBD2|NA|15|TRBJ2-1|TRBV18
CASSPLAGAGDEQFF
TGTGCCAGCTCACCTCTAGCGGGGGCGGGGGATGAGCAGTTCTTC
>TRBD2|NA|15|TRBJ2-1|TRBV3-1/TRBV3-2
CASSQISGGRNEQFF
TGTGCCAGCAGCCAAATCAGCGGGGGTCGTAATGAGCAGTTCTTC
>NA|NA|15|TRBJ2-6|TRBV15
CATSITASGANVLTF
TGTGCCACCAGCATTACAGCCTCTGGGGCCAACGTCCTGACTTTC
>TRBD1|NA|14|TRBJ2-7|TRBV2
CASRRDRGGHEQYF
TGTGCCAGCAGGCGGGACAGGGGGGGCCACGAGCAGTACTTC
>TRBD1|NA|16|TRBJ1-3|TRBV10-3
CAISATGTGGIDTIYF
TGTGCCATCAGTGCAACCGGGACAGGGGGCATAGACACCATATATTTT
>TRBD1|NA|14|TRBJ1-1|TRBV3-1/TRBV3-2
CASSYQGVGTEAFF
TGTGCCAGCAGCTATCAGGGGGTTGGCACTGAAGCTTTCTTT
>TRBD1|few|15|TRBJ1-2|TRBV6-5
CASSSGQGAIYGYTF
TGTGCCAGCAGTTCTGGGCAGGGGGCAATCTATGGCTACACCTTC
>TRBD2|NA|14|TRBJ2-7|TRBV6-5
CASNGLAGGYEQYF
TGTGCCAGCAACGGACTAGCGGGGGGCTACGAGCAGTACTTC
>TRBD1|NA|13|TRBJ2-7|TRBV5-1
CASTGTGVGEQYF
TGCGCCAGTACCGGGACAGGGGTCGGCGAGCAGTACTTC
>NA|NA|14|TRBJ1-6|TRBV28
CASILTLTNSPLHF
TGTGCCAGCATCCTCACCCTAACTAATTCACCCCTCCACTTT
>TRBD1|NA|14|TRBJ1-4|TRBV7-9
CASSKDRGNEKLFF
TGTGCCAGCAGCAAGGACAGGGGAAATGAAAAACTGTTTTTT
>TRBD2|once|15|TRBJ2-3|TRBV11-3
CASSPSGGARVTQYF
TGTGCCAGCAGCCCAAGCGGGGGGGCACGAGTTACGCAGTATTTT
>TRBD2|NA|17|TRBJ2-5|TRBV4-3
CASSQARLAGGGETQYF
TGCGCCAGCAGCCAAGCCCGACTAGCGGGGGGAGGTGAGACCCAGTACTTC
>NA|NA|17|TRBJ1-5|TRBV19
CASLEGGARYSNQPQHF
TGTGCCAGTCTGGAGGGAGGGGCAAGGTATAGCAATCAGCCCCAGCATTTT
>TRBD1|NA|14|TRBJ1-2|TRBV28
CASSGGTGIYGYTF
TGTGCCAGCAGTGGAGGGACAGGGATCTATGGCTACACCTTC
>TRBD1|NA|15|TRBJ2-7|TRBV28
CASSSRDRPRGEQYF
TGTGCCAGCAGTTCCCGGGACAGGCCGCGAGGTGAGCAGTACTTC
>NA|NA|15|TRBJ2-7|TRBV10-1
CASSESGAPSYEQYF
TGCGCCAGCAGTGAGTCCGGTGCCCCCTCCTACGAGCAGTACTTC
>TRBD2|NA|17|TRBJ2-1|TRBV10-2
CASSDLAGSSSYNEQFF
TGCGCCAGCAGTGATCTAGCGGGGAGCAGCTCCTACAATGAGCAGTTCTTC
>NA|NA|14|TRBJ1-2|TRBV3-1/TRBV3-2
CASRPPGGSYGYTF
TGTGCCAGCCGCCCCCCGGGGGGGTCCTATGGCTACACCTTC
>NA|once|14|TRBJ2-5|TRBV3-1/TRBV3-2
CASSQGARAETQYF
TGTGCCAGCAGCCAAGGCGCGCGTGCGGAGACCCAGTACTTC
>TRBD1|NA|16|TRBJ1-5|TRBV19
CASRVTGNPSNQPQHF
TGTGCCAGTAGGGTGACAGGGAACCCTAGCAATCAGCCCCAGCATTTT
>NA|NA|17|TRBJ2-4|TRBV7-2
CASSSLGRILAKNIQYF
TGTGCCAGCAGCTCACTAGGGAGGATCCTAGCCAAAAACATTCAGTACTTC
>NA|NA|14|TRBJ2-2|TRBV5-1
CASSLGQAAGELFF
TGCGCCAGCAGCTTGGGCCAGGCCGCCGGGGAGCTGTTTTTT
>TRBD2|NA|16|TRBJ2-7|TRBV5-8
CASSLGTSKSSYEQYF
TGTGCCAGCAGCTTGGGGACTAGCAAGAGTTCCTACGAGCAGTACTTC
>NA|NA|15|TRBJ1-1|TRBV5-1
CASEGQGNGNTEAFF
TGCGCCAGCGAGGGACAAGGTAATGGGAACACTGAAGCTTTCTTT
>NA|once|17|TRBJ1-5|TRBV6-1
CASSGGAPGPRGQPQHF
TGTGCCAGCAGTGGAGGGGCACCGGGACCCAGGGGTCAGCCCCAGCATTTT
>TRBD1|NA|15|TRBJ2-7|TRBV5-1
CASSLSQGLYYEQYF
TGCGCCAGCAGCTTGTCACAGGGGTTATACTACGAGCAGTACTTC
>NA|once|13|TRBJ2-7|TRBV30
CAWSRGQDYEQYF
TGTGCCTGGAGCAGGGGACAAGACTACGAGCAGTACTTC
>TRBD2|NA|16|TRBJ2-1|TRBV7-2
CASSSRTSGRGYEQFF
TGTGCCAGCAGCTCCAGGACTAGCGGGAGGGGGTATGAGCAGTTCTTC
>NA|once|15|TRBJ2-7|TRBV6-5
CASNPFGGGPYEQYF
TGTGCCAGCAACCCCTTTGGTGGAGGGCCCTACGAGCAGTACTTC
>NA|NA|8|TRBJ1-2|TRBV30
CAWNDYTF
TGTGCCTGGAACGACTACACCTTC
>TRBD1|NA|15|TRBJ1-6|TRBV7-2
CASSAQGIENSPLHF
TGTGCCAGCAGCGCACAGGGGATAGAGAATTCACCCCTCCACTTT
>NA|NA|11|TRBJ1-1|TRBV29-1
CSVDRNTEAFF
TGCAGCGTCGACAGGAACACTGAAGCTTTCTTT